The 24 T cell receptor beta chains below all came from one sample that was sequenced in a study of blood T cell repertoires in COVID-19. TCRdb's table, derived via immunoSEQ multiplex PCR, lists solely in-frame clones and lacks some. The sample holds roughly 380,000 clones, approximately 91% seen once. Sequencing input: peripheral blood. These TCRs come from a woman between 40 and 50 years old with COVID-19, enrolled during active disease.

The chain carries TRBV6-5 and TRBJ1-3; a possible D gene is TRBD1 (5 bases). CDR3 size: 14 residues. Per germline, CDR1 MNHEY and CDR2 SVGAGI. Trimming took 10 bases from V and 0 from J, leaving 13 bases between them. The CDR3 DNA reads TGTGCCACGGGTGGGGGGTTCTCTGGAAACACCATATATTTT. Translated: CATGGGFSGNTIYF.

The chain carries TRBV7-9 and TRBJ2-5; TRBD2 matches at 7 bases. The CDR3 is 15 residues long. V was pared by 2 bases and J by 4 bases, with 7 bases of the junction left unmatched. Per germline, CDR1 SEHNR and CDR2 FQNEAQ (reference sequence). CDR3 sequence (DNA): TGTGCCAGCAGCTTAATTAGTCGCGGGGGAGAGACCCAGTACTTC. It yields the protein CASSLISRGGETQYF. The variable domain in full, completed from reference TRBV7-9 and TRBJ2-5, reads DTGVSQNPRHKITKRGQNVTFRCDPISEHNRLYWYRQTLGQGPEFLTYFQNEAQLEKSRLLSDRFSAERPKGSFSTLEIQRTEQGDSAMYLCASSLISRGGETQYFGPGTRLLVL.

This chain connects TRBV5-4 to TRBJ2-1, with D possibly TRBD1 on 6 matching bases. CDR1 and CDR2 (germline): SGHNT, YYREEE (reference sequence). The CDR3 extends over 20 amino acids. V was pared by 3 bases and J by 0 bases, with 25 bases between. This CDR3 reads CASSSPGTRQAISSYNEQFF. The CDR3 nucleotides read TGTGCCAGCAGCTCGCCGGGAACCCGACAGGCTATATCCTCCTACAATGAGCAGTTCTTC.

V is TRBV30 and J is TRBJ1-6; maybe TRBD1 (5 bases). The CDR3 spans 12 residues. Germline lookup yields CDR1 GTSNPN and CDR2 SVGIG (reference sequence). Trimming took 5 bases from V and 9 from J, leaving 11 bases between them. In DNA form, the CDR3 reads TGTGCCTGGGGCAGACAGTTTTCACCCCTCCACTTT. Encoded protein: CAWGRQFSPLHF.

The gene calls are TRBV19 and TRBJ1-5; no firm D call. Between the trimmed V and J ends, which lost 2 bases and 6 bases, there was a span of 11 bases. Per germline, CDR1 LNHDA and CDR2 SQIVND (reference sequence). The CDR3 extends over 14 amino acids. The CDR3 loop is CASSIRDSGQPQHF. CDR3 coding DNA: TGTGCCAGTAGTATAAGAGATTCGGGTCAGCCCCAGCATTTT.

This chain joins TRBV19 and TRBJ2-1, with TRBD1 matching 10 bases. This CDR3 contains 13 residues. Germline V gene sequence: CDR1 LNHDA, CDR2 SQIVND (reference sequence). Trimming at V came to 4 bases and at J to 8 bases, leaving 2 bases not matched to a gene. CDR3 nucleotide sequence: TGTGCCAGTAGTAGACAGGGGGCAGATGAGCAGTTCTTC. Translating it yields CASSRQGADEQFF.

The V and J genes are TRBV19 and TRBJ2-5, with D possibly matching TRBD2 (6 bases). Germline V lookup: CDR1 LNHDA, CDR2 SQIVND (reference sequence). V was pared by 5 bases and J by 1 base, with 17 bases between. The CDR3 sequence is 16 residues long. CDR3 nucleotides: TGTGCCAGTAGTCCCGGACACACGGGAGTCCAAGAGACCCAGTACTTC. It yields the protein CASSPGHTGVQETQYF.

The chain employs TRBV28 and TRBJ1-6, with D hard to call. Germline V lookup: CDR1 MDHEN, CDR2 SYDVKM. The CDR3 is 16 residues long. V was cut by 7 bases and J by 10 bases, with 23 bases left in between. The CDR3 here is CASNQHRKQVGSPLHF. CDR3 DNA: TGTGCCAGCAACCAACATAGGAAGCAGGTCGGCTCACCCCTCCACTTT.

V is TRBV7-2 and J is TRBJ2-7, with 12 bases fitting TRBD2. V shed 8 bases, J shed 5 bases, and the junction held 10 bases outside the gene matches. Germline CDR1 SGHTA, CDR2 FQGNSA. This CDR3 has 15 amino acids. CDR3 sequence reads: CASCLAGGGCHEQYF. CDR3 nucleotide sequence: TGTGCCAGCTGCCTAGCGGGAGGGGGATGTCACGAGCAGTACTTC. Full variable domain (remainder filled in from reference TRBV7-2 and TRBJ2-7): GAGVSQSPSNKVTEKGKDVELRCDPISGHTALYWYRQSLGQGLEFLIYFQGNSAPDKSGLPSDRFSAERTGGSVSTLTIQRTQQEDSAVYLCASCLAGGGCHEQYFGPGTRLTVT.

The chain couples TRBV11-2 to TRBJ2-1; TRBD2 is a possible D gene (6 bases). This CDR3 has 14 amino acids. Germline CDR1 SGHAT, CDR2 FQNNGV. V was pared by 2 bases and J by 9 bases, with 14 bases between. CDR3 residues: CASSLSTSSGEQFF. The CDR3 DNA reads TGTGCCAGCAGCTTATCCACTAGCAGCGGTGAGCAGTTCTTC. The full variable domain, completed using reference TRBV11-2 and TRBJ2-1, is EAGVAQSPRYKIIEKRQSVAFWCNPISGHATLYWYQQILGQGPKLLIQFQNNGVVDDSQLPKDRFSAERLKGVDSTLKIQPAKLEDSAVYLCASSLSTSSGEQFFGPGTRLTVL.

The chain employs TRBV5-1 and TRBJ2-3; TRBD2 matches at 8 bases. V lost 5 bases and J lost 0; bases outside the gene matches: 20. This CDR3 is built from 20 residues. CDR1 is SGHRS and CDR2 is YFSETQ in the germline V gene. CDR3 bases: TGCGCCAGCAGAAGGAGGGGTACAGGGCCTAGCGGGTCTAGCACAGATACGCAGTATTTT. This gives the protein CASRRRGTGPSGSSTDTQYF.

The chain employs TRBV2 and TRBJ1-5; TRBD1 agrees at 10 bases. Looked up from germline, CDR1 is SNHLY and CDR2 is FYNNEI. The CDR3 extends over 16 amino acids. The ends lost 8 bases at V and 4 bases at J; junction bases unmatched: 11. Written as DNA, the CDR3 is TGTGCCAGCGGCCCGGACAGGGGGGATCGTAATCAGCCCCAGCATTTT. Translation: CASGPDRGDRNQPQHF.

The chain has TRBV5-1 and TRBJ2-5; 9 bases match TRBD1. Germline V gene sequence: CDR1 SGHRS, CDR2 YFSETQ. V dropped 0 bases and J dropped 5; count of bases not matched to a gene: 8. The CDR3 has 16 amino acids. CDR3 residues: CASSLDPGQGWETQYF. In DNA, the CDR3 is TGCGCCAGCAGCTTGGATCCTGGACAGGGGTGGGAGACCCAGTACTTC.

The chain couples TRBV12-3 or TRBV12-4 to TRBJ1-5, with unresolved D. The CDR3 covers 13 residues. V was pared by 1 base and J by 4 bases, with 5 bases between. DNA for the CDR3: TGTGCCAGCAGTTTAGGGAGAAATCAGCCCCAGCATTTT. It codes for CASSLGRNQPQHF.

In its sample, this clone was seen once. The V gene is TRBV5-6, the J gene TRBJ2-7; 12 nucleotides line up with TRBD1. CDR3 length: 15 amino acids. The V gene's germline CDR1 is SGHDT and CDR2 YYEEEE. Losses at the gene ends were 0 bases for V and 6 bases for J; bases not matched to a gene: 4. CDR3: CASSLVGTGGGEQYF. The DNA of the CDR3 is TGTGCCAGCAGCTTGGTCGGGACAGGGGGCGGCGAGCAGTACTTC. The whole variable domain, remainder taken from reference TRBV5-6 and TRBJ2-7, is DAGVTQSPTHLIKTRGQQVTLRCSPKSGHDTVSWYQQALGQGPQFIFQYYEEEERQRGNFPDRFSGHQFPNYSSELNVNALLLGDSALYLCASSLVGTGGGEQYFGPGTRLTVT.

The CDR3: CASSTGTSGIEQYF. CDR3 nucleotide sequence: TGTGCCAGCAGCACCGGGACTAGCGGCATCGAGCAGTACTTC. The rearrangement links TRBV9 to TRBJ2-7; 11 bases are shared with TRBD2. The length of the CDR3 is 14 residues. From germline, CDR1 is SGDLS and CDR2 YYNGEE. V shed 4 bases and J 6 bases; nucleotides not matched to a gene: 6.

This rearrangement joins TRBV9 to TRBJ2-5; maybe TRBD1 (5 bases). Per germline, CDR1 SGDLS and CDR2 YYNGEE. Trimming shortened V by 5 bases and J by 1 base, and 15 bases separated the two germline ends. CDR3 length: 15 amino acids. In DNA form, the CDR3 reads TGTGCCAGCAGAAGAATGGGCAGGGTCCAAGAGACCCAGTACTTC. The encoded protein is CASRRMGRVQETQYF.

The chain recombines TRBV19 with TRBJ2-2; D not resolved. V gave up 1 base and J gave up 0 bases, with 9 bases separating them. The CDR3 has 16 residues. Germline loops: CDR1 LNHDA, CDR2 SQIVND (reference sequence). The CDR3 protein is CASSIGTTTNTGELFF. CDR3 DNA sequence: TGTGCCAGTAGTATAGGCACAACGACGAACACCGGGGAGCTGTTTTTT. Drawing the rest from reference TRBV19 and TRBJ2-2, the complete variable domain is DGGITQSPKYLFRKEGQNVTLSCEQNLNHDAMYWYRQDPGQGLRLIYYSQIVNDFQKGDIAEGYSVSREKKESFPLTVTSAQKNPTAFYLCASSIGTTTNTGELFFGEGSRLTVL.

The J gene is TRBJ2-1, the V gene TRBV3-1 (or the pseudogene TRBV3-2); 13 bases are shared with TRBD2. CDR3 size: 16 residues. Germline lookup yields CDR1 LGHDT and CDR2 YNNKEL (reference sequence). V shed 2 bases, J shed 7 bases, and the junction held 5 bases outside the gene matches. CDR3 sequence (DNA): TGTGCCAGCAGCCAATTACGACTAGCGGGAGGAAATGAGCAGTTCTTC. Its translation is CASSQLRLAGGNEQFF.

This clone was found a few times. J is TRBJ1-1 and V is TRBV19, with 7 positions matching TRBD1. Germline loops: CDR1 LNHDA, CDR2 SQIVND (reference sequence). The V segment lost 6 bases and the J segment 0 bases; nucleotides outside the gene matches: 10. The CDR3 totals 16 residues. CDR3 sequence (DNA): TGTGCCAGTAGGAGGGCAACCGGGACAGTGAACACTGAAGCTTTCTTT. It codes for CASRRATGTVNTEAFF.

This chain uses TRBV6-5 with TRBJ1-4; D ambiguous. The CDR3 is 14 residues long. The germline gives CDR1 MNHEY, CDR2 SVGAGI. The germline V and J ends were trimmed by 8 bases and 5 bases, with 15 bases remaining between them. The CDR3 DNA sequence: TGTGCCAGCTCCACCTCGGTGCGGAATGAAAAACTGTTTTTT. Its translation is CASSTSVRNEKLFF.

The count of this clone is one. This rearrangement joins TRBV5-1 to TRBJ1-4, with D tentatively TRBD1 (6 bases). Germline CDR1 is SGHRS and CDR2 is YFSETQ. CDR3 length: 15 residues. Trimming stripped 0 bases from V and 8 bases from J, with 14 bases between. The CDR3 bases are TGCGCCAGCAGCTTGGTGGCAGGGGCCAACGAAAAACTGTTTTTT. Encoded protein: CASSLVAGANEKLFF.

This chain links TRBV28 with TRBJ1-3; no reliable D call. The V end was cut by 6 bases, the J end by 4 bases, with 16 bases between. Germline CDR1 and CDR2: MDHEN and SYDVKM. The CDR3 length is 15 residues. Here the CDR3 DNA reads TGTGCCAGCAGCCTCGGAGGAAAAATCGGAAACACCATATATTTT. It specifies CASSLGGKIGNTIYF.

This clone has only a few counts. The chain has TRBV7-2 and TRBJ1-5, with TRBD1 matching over 8 bases. Unmatched junction bases numbered 1, after V lost 0 bases and J lost 6 bases. This CDR3 spans 14 amino acids. Germline V gene data show CDR1 as SGHTA and CDR2 as FQGNSA. Here the CDR3 reads CASSLATGAQPQHF. CDR3 DNA: TGTGCCAGCAGCTTAGCGACAGGGGCTCAGCCCCAGCATTTT.